Below, one T cell receptor beta chain is given with its context. Its target is unknown. The sample originates from a study of identifying expanded T cells in peripheral blood. General observations from the study: Clone count variance between roughly two-week samples rose with total template count. Differentially abundant clones: around 1.2 between replicates, 15 to 17 at two to three weeks, roughly 18 at four.

Profiled with immunoSEQ multiplex PCR; TCRdb holds only in-frame clones, not every one. This table has under 150,000 clones, about four fifths appearing once. No infections or other immune events were documented during collection. Trimming shortened V by 4 bases and J by 6 bases, and 13 bases separated the two germline ends. The CDR3 totals 13 residues. The germline V gene encodes CDR1 SGHDT and CDR2 YYEEEE. The origin of this receptor is a person aged 18 to 70 in good health. The chain carries TRBV5-6 and TRBJ2-5; D tentatively fits TRBD1 or TRBD2 (5 bases each). Sequencing used blood. CDR3 loop: CASSSGEGKTQYF. The CDR3 region has the DNA TGTGCCAGCAGCAGTGGAGAGGGGAAGACCCAGTACTTC.